The entry below gives a single T cell receptor (beta chain) sequence along with its context. The entry originates in a study of blood T cell repertoires in COVID-19. Original data processing: It was from reference gene primer amplification that nucleated cell counts were estimated. Profiling relied on immunoSEQ multiplex PCR, and the TCRdb table lists in-frame clones only, not all of them. D and trimming were read from the DNA, whereas the V and J calls and clone size are those reported in that table. The table includes some 48,000 clones, about nine tenths detected once. The junction had 9 bases not matched to a gene; V was cut back by 4 bases and J by 2 bases. The CDR3 is 17 residues long. Germline loops: CDR1 SGHRS, CDR2 YFSETQ.

The sample taken for sequencing was peripheral blood. This clonotype was sampled from a woman older than 75 in a cohort sampled during active or convalescent COVID-19. V and J are TRBV5-1 and TRBJ2-3, with 11 bases identical to TRBD2. In DNA form, the CDR3 reads TGCGCCAGCAGCCGCGGACAGGGACTAGCGGACACAGATACGCAGTATTTT. Its protein is CASSRGQGLADTDTQYF.